One sample yielded the 29 T cell receptor beta chains listed below, sequenced in a study of blood T cells in healthy people across ages. A second 7 to 11 cycle PCR used barcoded and J-beta primers. TCRdb independently ran MiXCR on the 5' RACE reads; one entry per CDR3 protein. The table lists about 1.4 million distinct CDR3 sequences, approximately 63% of them singletons. Material: blood. The source of these receptors is a man younger than 35 in good health.

CDR3 region: CASISYRDTDTQYF. In DNA, the CDR3 is TGTGCCAGCATTTCTTATAGGGACACAGATACGCAGTATTTT. This chain links TRBV27 with TRBJ2-3; the D is unclear. V lost 7 bases and J lost 2, with 13 bases in between. The CDR3 spans 14 residues. Germline V gene lookup returns CDR1 MNHEY and CDR2 SMNVEV (reference sequence).

The rearrangement uses TRBV30 and TRBJ1-5, with D unclear. Per the germline V gene, CDR1 is GTSNPN and CDR2 is SVGIG (reference sequence). The CDR3 runs to 13 residues. V shed 4 bases and J shed 6 bases, with 13 bases lying between them. CDR3 coding DNA: TGTGCCTGGAATGCGGGAGGCAGTCAGCCCCAGCATTTT. Encoded protein: CAWNAGGSQPQHF.

Details on this clonotype: It may be a read error: a sequence one base away is much more abundant. The chain couples TRBV12-3 or TRBV12-4 to TRBJ2-7, with 8 bases matching TRBD2. This CDR3 region has 13 residues. V was pared by 6 bases and J by 7 bases, with 8 bases of the junction left unmatched. The CDR3, as DNA: TGTGCCAGCAGCACGGGGGGGCCCAATGAGCAGTACTTC. Translating it yields CASSTGGPNEQYF.

The gene calls are TRBV4-3 and TRBJ2-5; D not resolved. In germline, CDR1 is LGHNA, CDR2 YSLEER. Trimming stripped 0 bases from V and 2 bases from J, with 10 bases between. This CDR3 region has 15 residues. DNA for the CDR3: TGCGCCAGCAGCCAAGACGCTGTAACACAAGAGACCCAGTACTTC. Translation gives CASSQDAVTQETQYF.

This chain joins TRBV5-6 and TRBJ1-2; D not resolved. The CDR3 is 11 amino acids. Trimming took off 1 base at V and 10 bases at J, with 8 bases between the two ends. Germline lookup yields CDR1 SGHDT and CDR2 YYEEEE. CDR3 nucleotides: TGTGCCAGCAGCTTGCTCGGATTCTACACCTTC. This encodes CASSLLGFYTF.

Only a few counts were recorded for this clonotype. This sequence joins TRBV4-1 and TRBJ2-7; D tentatively reads TRBD1 or TRBD2 (5 bases each). From germline, CDR1 is MGHRA and CDR2 YSYEKL. Trimming removed 1 base from V and 6 bases from J, with 13 bases in between. This CDR3 has 14 residues. CDR3 sequence (DNA): TGCGCCAGCAGCCAAGTTTTCGGGGCGGGCGAGCAGTACTTC. Protein product: CASSQVFGAGEQYF.

The rearrangement uses TRBV20-1 and TRBJ2-1, with TRBD1 matching 7 bases. With 1 base clipped from V and 3 bases from J, the junction kept 6 bases outside the gene matches. CDR1 DFQATT and CDR2 SNEGSKA come from the germline V gene (reference sequence). The CDR3 loop spans 15 amino acids. The chain's CDR3 is CSARGDRDHYNEQFF. The CDR3 bases are TGCAGTGCTAGAGGAGACAGGGACCACTACAATGAGCAGTTCTTC.

This chain links TRBV20-1 with TRBJ2-3; TRBD2 matches 7 bases. The V gene's germline CDR1 is DFQATT and CDR2 SNEGSKA (reference sequence). V trimming: 6 bases; J trimming: 1 base; junction bases outside the gene matches: 7. This CDR3 has 14 residues. CDR3 sequence reads: CSATSELGTDTQYF. Written as DNA, the CDR3 is TGCAGTGCCACTAGCGAACTCGGCACAGATACGCAGTATTTT.

This clonotype was recorded a few times. This rearrangement joins TRBV20-1 to TRBJ2-2; D is possibly TRBD2 (6 bases). Germline V gene data show CDR1 as DFQATT and CDR2 as SNEGSKA (reference sequence). The V end was cut by 3 bases, the J end by 1 base, with 18 bases between. The CDR3 spans 17 residues. CDR3 in DNA: TGCAGTGCTAGGGAGGGCTCTTTTCGAGGGAACACCGGGGAGCTGTTTTTT. Amino acid sequence: CSAREGSFRGNTGELFF.

This clonotype appeared a few times. The chain carries TRBV9 and TRBJ2-5; 8 bases line up with TRBD2. The CDR3 contains 16 residues. Losses at the gene ends were 2 bases for V and 5 bases for J; bases not matched to a gene: 11. Germline CDR1 is SGDLS and CDR2 is YYNGEE. Written as DNA, the CDR3 is TGTGCCAGCAGCGTGTGGGGTAGCGGGGTCGGTGAGACCCAGTACTTC. Translating it yields CASSVWGSGVGETQYF.

This clonotype was recorded once. V gene TRBV2 combines with J gene TRBJ1-2; D call uncertain. Germline CDR1 and CDR2: SNHLY and FYNNEI. The CDR3 has 16 amino acids. The V end lost 7 bases, the J end lost 4 bases, and 22 bases lay between the germline ends. CDR3: CASIPWNRRRFYGYTF. The DNA for the CDR3 is TGTGCCAGCATCCCCTGGAATCGCAGGCGTTTCTATGGCTACACCTTC.

The V call is TRBV6-5, the J call TRBJ2-5; a weak D match, TRBD2 (6 bases). CDR1 and CDR2 (germline): MNHEY, SVGAGI. V lost 3 bases to trimming and J lost 0 bases, with 17 bases between them. The CDR3 has 17 residues. The CDR3 DNA follows: TGTGCCAGCAGTTATGCCGCGACTAGGGGTAACCAAGAGACCCAGTACTTC. Protein sequence: CASSYAATRGNQETQYF.

The V gene is TRBV7-2, the J gene TRBJ2-3, with 12 bases fitting TRBD2. The germline gives CDR1 SGHTA, CDR2 FQGNSA. The CDR3 covers 16 residues. The V segment lost 5 bases and the J segment 4 bases; nucleotides outside the gene matches: 7. The CDR3 spells CASSPGLAGPSDTQYF. The CDR3 nucleotides are TGTGCCAGCAGCCCCGGACTAGCGGGGCCATCAGATACGCAGTATTTT.

This clonotype was observed a few times. This chain joins TRBV6-5 and TRBJ2-3; D uncertain. V was clipped by 4 bases and J by 1 base, with 12 bases between them. The V gene's germline CDR1 is MNHEY and CDR2 SVGAGI. This CDR3 is built from 15 residues. CDR3 sequence reads: CASSWTPQRTDTQYF. CDR3 DNA sequence: TGTGCCAGCAGTTGGACCCCACAGCGCACAGATACGCAGTATTTT.

This chain joins TRBV4-1 and TRBJ2-7; D is possibly TRBD1 (6 bases). Germline values: CDR1 MGHRA, CDR2 YSYEKL. There are 15 residues in the CDR3. Trimming removed 1 base at V and 6 bases at J, with 16 bases between. The CDR3 coding sequence is TGCGCCAGCAGCCAAGGCCAAGGGGGTCTCGGCGAGCAGTACTTC. Protein sequence: CASSQGQGGLGEQYF.

CDR3 nucleotide sequence: TGCGCCAGCAGCCAAGGGCCCTTAGGGGGGGGGACTGAAGCTTTCTTT. It specifies CASSQGPLGGGTEAFF. This chain links TRBV4-1 with TRBJ1-1; a possible D gene is TRBD1 (6 bases). The CDR3 totals 16 residues. Looked up from germline, CDR1 is MGHRA and CDR2 is YSYEKL. V lost 1 base and J 5 bases, leaving 17 bases between the germline ends.

The V call is TRBV7-9, the J call TRBJ2-2, with TRBD1 matching over 8 bases. The CDR3 has 15 amino acids. J gave up 0 bases and V 5 bases, and 2 bases lay outside the gene matches. Germline-derived CDR1 and CDR2 are SEHNR and FQNEAQ (reference sequence). The CDR3 here is CASSIQGANTGELFF. DNA of the CDR3: TGTGCCAGCAGCATACAGGGGGCGAACACCGGGGAGCTGTTTTTT.

The table lists this clonotype with a few counts. The chain couples TRBV6-5 to TRBJ2-3; 10 positions match TRBD2. CDR1 is MNHEY and CDR2 is SVGAGI in the germline V gene. CDR3 length: 16 residues. V was pared by 1 base and J by 0 bases, with 1 base of the junction left unmatched. As DNA, the CDR3 is TGTGCCAGCAGTTACTTGACTAGCGGGAGCACAGATACGCAGTATTTT. Its protein product is CASSYLTSGSTDTQYF.

The chain combines TRBV6-5 with TRBJ2-3; D remains ambiguous. Germline CDR1 is MNHEY and CDR2 is SVGAGI. The CDR3 totals 16 residues. Trimming removed 0 bases from V and 0 bases from J, with 10 bases in between. For the CDR3, the DNA is TGTGCCAGCAGTTACTCTACAGATACTAGCACAGATACGCAGTATTTT. It encodes CASSYSTDTSTDTQYF.

Ten or more counts support this clonotype. V usage is TRBV7-6 and J usage is TRBJ2-7, with TRBD2 as a possible D gene (5 bases). The CDR3 has 15 residues. V was trimmed by 7 bases and J by 6 bases, leaving 22 bases between them. CDR1 is SGHVS and CDR2 is FNYEAQ in the germline V gene. The CDR3 DNA is TGTGCCAGCACCACAACGAGCGGTAAGCTCTCCGAGCAGTACTTC. It is translated as CASTTTSGKLSEQYF.

This clonotype was observed a single time. The chain couples TRBV10-3 to TRBJ2-5; 8 bases agree with TRBD1. The CDR3 spans 16 residues. The V gene end was trimmed by 6 bases and the J gene end by 2 bases; junction bases not matched to a gene: 11. Germline loops: CDR1 ENHRY, CDR2 SYGVKD. The CDR3 is CAISPRQGTRQETQYF. CDR3 nucleotide sequence: TGTGCCATCAGCCCTCGACAGGGGACGCGTCAAGAGACCCAGTACTTC.

V usage is TRBV7-9 and J usage is TRBJ1-4, with D maybe TRBD1 (5 bases). Germline loops: CDR1 SEHNR, CDR2 FQNEAQ (reference sequence). The CDR3 covers 15 residues. Between the trimmed V and J ends, which lost 4 bases and 4 bases, there was a span of 13 bases. The CDR3 DNA reads as TGTGCCAGCAGCTCATCAGGGCAAAATAATGAAAAACTGTTTTTT. This encodes CASSSSGQNNEKLFF.

This clonotype showed up just a few times. The chain has TRBV12-3 or TRBV12-4 and TRBJ2-7, with D tentatively TRBD1 (6 bases). The V and J ends lost 3 bases and 3 bases respectively, with 12 bases between them. The CDR3 covers 14 residues. The CDR3 loop reads CASSFGDRFYEQYF. The CDR3 DNA sequence: TGTGCCAGCAGTTTTGGCGACAGGTTCTACGAGCAGTACTTC.

The genes are TRBV20-1 and TRBJ2-4; D ambiguous. The J call may be wrong; the DNA end is better matched by TRBJ2-5. Germline assignment: CDR1 DFQATT and CDR2 SNEGSKA (reference sequence). The CDR3 loop spans 16 amino acids. CDR3 in amino acids: CSARTPLGYGKETQYF. The CDR3 DNA is TGCAGTGCTAGAACCCCGCTCGGTTATGGGAAAGAGACCCAGTACTTC.

The chain recombines TRBV5-6 with TRBJ2-6; D call uncertain. The CDR3 length is 12 residues. Trimming cost V 6 bases and J 8 bases, with 9 bases left between them. Germline-derived CDR1 and CDR2 are SGHDT and YYEEEE. The CDR3: CASTLGTNVLTF. The CDR3 DNA sequence: TGTGCCAGCACCCTGGGGACCAACGTCCTGACTTTC.

The chain employs TRBV7-6 and TRBJ1-1; 7 bases are a match to TRBD1. This CDR3 region has 17 residues. Germline loops: CDR1 SGHVS, CDR2 FNYEAQ. V dropped 2 bases and J dropped 0; count of bases not matched to a gene: 9. The CDR3 region is CASSLSITGALNTEAFF. For the CDR3, the DNA is TGTGCCAGCAGCTTATCCATCACAGGGGCCTTGAACACTGAAGCTTTCTTT.

This clonotype was seen only a few times. The chain recombines TRBV10-1 with TRBJ2-7; D call uncertain. Trimming removed 6 bases at V and 0 bases at J, with 12 bases between. The germline gives CDR1 WNHNN, CDR2 SYGVQD (reference sequence). There are 14 residues in the CDR3. CDR3 nucleotide sequence: TGCGCCAGCAGGTCAGAGTTGGGCTCCTACGAGCAGTACTTC. Translated, it gives CASRSELGSYEQYF.

This clonotype was detected once. The chain joins TRBV7-9 to TRBJ1-1; no reliable D call. CDR3 length: 13 amino acids. CDR1 is SEHNR, CDR2 FQNEAQ, per germline (reference sequence). Trimming pared 5 bases from V and 8 bases from J, leaving 15 bases between. This chain's CDR3 is CASSPGEKVEAFF. The CDR3 nucleotides read TGTGCCAGCAGCCCCGGGGAGAAAGTCGAAGCTTTCTTT.

Comment on this clonotype: The junction shows a germline mismatch at one end, possibly a read error. The chain couples TRBV5-1 to TRBJ2-6, with D maybe TRBD1 (5 bases). This CDR3 contains 17 residues. Germline V CDR1 and CDR2: SGHRS, YFSETQ. The CDR3 coding sequence is TGCGCCAGCAGCTTGGGACCACAGGTGTATGGGGTCAACGTCCTGACTTTC. This sequence encodes CASSLGPQVYGVNVLTF.